This T cell receptor beta chain stems from a study of blood T cell repertoires in COVID-19. Some clones are missing from TCRdb's copy, which holds only in-frame ones; the method was immunoSEQ multiplex PCR. Of over 200,000 clones in the sample, around nine tenths were seen once. This CDR3 has 16 residues. Germline V CDR1 and CDR2: LNHDA, SQIVND (reference sequence). V was clipped by 6 bases and J by 1 base; unmatched bases: 8. The sequencing input was peripheral blood. The chain carries TRBV19 and TRBJ2-3; 9 bases fit TRBD1. This receptor was obtained from a man in his sixties who had recovered from COVID-19. The CDR3 here is CASSPDRGRRTDTQYF. CDR3 bases: TGTGCCAGTAGCCCGGACAGGGGCCGGCGCACAGATACGCAGTATTTT.